A single sample gave rise to the 17 T cell receptor beta chains below, sequenced in a study of T cell responses to AZD1222 COVID-19 vaccine. Using immunoSEQ multiplex PCR, the repertoire was profiled, and TCRdb retains in-frame clones only, with some absent. The sample consists of about 55,000 clones, around 90% of them appearing once. The sequenced sample was peripheral blood, obtained on day 0 of AZD1222 vaccination. These receptors came from an adult in good health.

This chain connects TRBV18 to TRBJ1-1; 8 bases are shared with TRBD1. Trimming took 0 bases from V and 1 from J; bases not matched to a gene: 1. This CDR3 spans 15 amino acids. Germline V gene sequence: CDR1 KGHSH, CDR2 LQKENI. CDR3 sequence: CASSPPTGGNTEAFF. The CDR3 nucleotides are TGTGCCAGCTCACCACCTACAGGGGGGAACACTGAAGCTTTCTTT.

The chain uses TRBV25-1 and TRBJ1-5; no definite D call. The germline V gene encodes CDR1 MGHDK and CDR2 SYGVNS. The V gene lost 3 bases and the J gene lost 9 bases, with 12 bases spanning the gap. The CDR3 has 13 amino acids. The CDR3 spells CASSESRSGPQHF. CDR3 nucleotides: TGTGCCAGCAGTGAGTCAAGGTCTGGGCCCCAGCATTTT.

The chain combines TRBV29-1 with TRBJ1-5; no firm D call. Germline-derived CDR1 and CDR2 are SQVTM and ANQGSEA. The V and J ends lost 6 bases and 3 bases respectively, with 12 bases between them. The CDR3 loop spans 13 amino acids. CDR3 loop: CSVQNGDNQPQHF. DNA of the CDR3: TGCAGCGTCCAAAACGGGGACAATCAGCCCCAGCATTTT.

The V gene is TRBV3-1 (or the pseudogene TRBV3-2), the J gene TRBJ1-3; TRBD1 matches 7 bases. CDR3 length equals 14 residues. The trim removed 4 bases at V and 2 bases at J, leaving 2 bases unmatched. Germline V gene data show CDR1 as LGHDT and CDR2 as YNNKEL (reference sequence). CDR3 in amino acids: CASSPQGAGNTIYF. The CDR3 DNA sequence: TGTGCCAGCAGCCCGCAGGGGGCTGGAAACACCATATATTTT.

The chain has TRBV6-5 and TRBJ2-5, with D maybe TRBD2 (5 bases). V lost 8 bases, J lost 4 bases, and 8 bases lay in between. This CDR3 spans 11 amino acids. Looked up from germline, CDR1 is MNHEY and CDR2 is SVGAGI. The CDR3 spells CASGRGETQYF. The CDR3 DNA follows: TGTGCCAGCGGTCGGGGAGAGACCCAGTACTTC.

The chain recombines TRBV5-6 with TRBJ1-2; D uncertain. CDR1 SGHDT and CDR2 YYEEEE come from the germline V gene. V was cut by 5 bases and J by 0 bases, with 11 bases left in between. CDR3 size: 14 residues. DNA of the CDR3: TGTGCCAGCAGTCGGGCCGCAGCTAACTATGGCTACACCTTC. It translates to CASSRAAANYGYTF.

This clone was seen only once. The V gene is TRBV7-2, the J gene TRBJ1-2; possible D gene TRBD1, 6 bases. Trimming took 5 bases from V and 1 from J, leaving 11 bases between them. In germline, CDR1 is SGHTA, CDR2 FQGNSA. The CDR3 extends over 14 amino acids. CDR3 sequence: CASSQGTSNYGYTF. The CDR3 DNA reads TGTGCCAGCAGCCAAGGGACAAGTAACTATGGCTACACCTTC.

The chain is built from TRBV30 and TRBJ1-5; D is unclear. CDR1 GTSNPN and CDR2 SVGIG come from the germline V gene (reference sequence). Trimming left V 2 bases short and J 2 bases short, with 16 bases between. This CDR3 comprises 16 residues. The CDR3 here is CAWSRPGTWGNQPQHF. As DNA, the CDR3 is TGTGCCTGGAGTCGTCCGGGAACCTGGGGCAATCAGCCCCAGCATTTT.

This rearrangement joins TRBV24-1 to TRBJ2-3; TRBD1 agrees at 9 bases. Germline CDR1 is KGHDR and CDR2 is SFDVKD. This CDR3 has 16 residues. V lost 5 bases and J lost 4; bases outside the gene matches: 9. The CDR3 sequence is CATSGSGQGSADTQYF. The DNA of the CDR3 is TGTGCCACCAGTGGATCAGGACAGGGGAGCGCAGATACGCAGTATTTT.

The rearrangement uses TRBV29-1 and TRBJ1-1, with TRBD1 identical over 8 bases. After removal of 5 bases from V and 5 bases from J, the junction contained 10 bases not matched to a gene. Germline V gene data show CDR1 as SQVTM and CDR2 as ANQGSEA. There are 14 residues in the CDR3. The CDR3 spells CSVFPRGLGTEAFF. The CDR3 DNA reads as TGCAGCGTTTTCCCCAGGGGGCTTGGAACTGAAGCTTTCTTT.

CDR3 protein: CAISGPGGYGYTF. The CDR3 region has the DNA TGTGCCATCAGTGGTCCCGGGGGTTATGGCTACACCTTC. V is TRBV10-3 and J is TRBJ1-2, with D maybe TRBD1 (5 bases). Trimming stripped 4 bases from V and 5 bases from J, with 11 bases between. CDR1 is ENHRY and CDR2 is SYGVKD in the germline V gene. This CDR3 has 13 amino acids.

The V call is TRBV2, the J call TRBJ2-3, with TRBD2 matching over 11 bases. CDR3 length: 15 amino acids. J was trimmed by 5 bases and V by 5 bases; bases with no gene match: 6. Per germline, CDR1 SNHLY and CDR2 FYNNEI. The CDR3 protein is CASSYPGTSGDTQYF. The CDR3 region has the DNA TGTGCCAGCAGTTACCCCGGGACTAGCGGAGATACGCAGTATTTT.

The sample holds a few counts of this clone. This CDR3 reads CASGTGDANQPQHF. In nucleotides, the CDR3 is TGTGCCAGCGGGACAGGGGACGCCAATCAGCCCCAGCATTTT. The chain employs TRBV10-3 and TRBJ1-5, with TRBD1 matching over 10 bases. The V gene's germline CDR1 is ENHRY and CDR2 SYGVKD. CDR3 length: 14 amino acids. V was clipped by 10 bases and J by 3 bases; unmatched bases: 6.

This clone showed up just a few times. The chain links TRBV19 to TRBJ1-5; a weak D match, TRBD1 (5 bases). V was clipped by 8 bases and J by 1 base, with 9 bases between them. The CDR3 consists of 13 residues. Germline V gene data show CDR1 as LNHDA and CDR2 as SQIVND (reference sequence). CDR3 in DNA: TGTGCCAGTTGTAGGGACAGCAATCAGCCCCAGCATTTT. As protein: CASCRDSNQPQHF.

V gene TRBV5-1 combines with J gene TRBJ1-6, with D perhaps TRBD1 (6 bases). CDR3 length: 15 residues. Germline V gene sequence: CDR1 SGHRS, CDR2 YFSETQ. V shed 4 bases and J shed 6 bases, with 14 bases lying between them. The CDR3 loop is CASSRWGQGNSPLHF. The CDR3 DNA reads as TGCGCCAGCAGCCGATGGGGGCAGGGTAATTCACCCCTCCACTTT.

CDR3 amino acids: CASSSPPGEAFF. The DNA for the CDR3 is TGTGCCAGCAGTTCTCCTCCGGGTGAAGCTTTCTTT. V usage is TRBV28 and J usage is TRBJ1-1; no clear D. Trimming took off 4 bases at V and 7 bases at J, with 10 bases between the two ends. The CDR3 consists of 12 residues. Germline CDR1 is MDHEN and CDR2 is SYDVKM.

This clone is a singleton in its sample. The chain recombines TRBV7-3 with TRBJ2-3; TRBD2 matches at 8 bases. This CDR3 has 15 amino acids. Germline loops: CDR1 SGHTA, CDR2 FQGTGA. The V and J ends lost 2 bases and 5 bases, in that order; junction bases with no gene match: 6. The chain's CDR3 is CASSLQAGGKDTQYF. For the CDR3, the DNA is TGTGCCAGCAGCTTACAGGCGGGAGGCAAAGATACGCAGTATTTT.